Below, 30 T cell receptor beta chains from the same sample are listed, as sequenced in a study of T cells in Graves' hyperthyroidism and ophthalmopathy. It was RNA transcripts that yielded the amplified TCR beta CDR3 regions. The TCR CDR3 first-round RT-PCR relied on the HTBI primer set. TCRdb recomputed calls from the multiplex PCR reads with MiXCR, one row per CDR3 protein. The data hold more than 500,000 distinct CDR3 sequences, with around 16% observed a single time. Sequenced sample: blood. The receptors come from a woman aged 30 to 39 with Graves' hyperthyroidism.

The chain employs TRBV19 and TRBJ2-1, with D tentatively TRBD2 (5 bases). The CDR3 has 17 amino acids. Germline CDR1 reads LNHDA; CDR2 reads SQIVND (reference sequence). The V and J ends lost 1 base and 5 bases respectively, with 18 bases between them. DNA of the CDR3: TGTGCCAGTAGTATAGCGGCGGGTCGAGGCCCCCACAATGAGCAGTTCTTC. The encoded protein is CASSIAAGRGPHNEQFF.

The V and J genes are TRBV6-2 or TRBV6-3 and TRBJ1-5; tentative D call: TRBD1 (6 bases). The ends were cut back, 6 bases at V and 6 bases at J, with 21 bases in the middle. CDR1 MNHEY and CDR2 SVGEGT come from the germline V gene. This CDR3 has 16 residues. The CDR3 region has the DNA TGTGCCAGCAGGGTCAGGGGAGTAGGACAAGTTCAGCCCCAGCATTTT. Protein product: CASRVRGVGQVQPQHF.

This clonotype was counted many times. The genes are TRBV24-1 and TRBJ2-2, with 7 bases matching TRBD1. CDR3 length: 13 residues. After removal of 4 bases from V and 5 bases from J, the junction contained 0 bases not matched to a gene. Germline V lookup: CDR1 KGHDR, CDR2 SFDVKD. Here the CDR3 DNA reads TGTGCCACCAGTGAGGGACAGACCGGGGAGCTGTTTTTT. This encodes CATSEGQTGELFF.

This clonotype has more than one count but fewer than ten. This sequence joins TRBV6-1 and TRBJ1-1, with D unclear. With 5 bases removed from V and 11 bases from J, the gap between germline ends came to 18 bases. This CDR3 spans 13 amino acids. In germline, CDR1 is MNHNS, CDR2 SASEGT. CDR3 DNA sequence: TGTGCCAGCAGTTCCAACACCGGGCATGGGGCTTTCTTT. Its protein is CASSSNTGHGAFF.

This clonotype was counted between two and nine times. One end of the junction fails to match germline, which may point to a read error. The V gene is TRBV15, the J gene TRBJ1-3; D gene uncertain. The CDR3 has 13 amino acids. Germline V gene data show CDR1 as LNHNV and CDR2 as YYDKDF (reference sequence). DNA for the CDR3: TGTGCCGCCAGCACCTCATCTGGAAACACCATATATTTT. As protein: CAASTSSGNTIYF.

This clonotype has ten or more counts. This chain uses TRBV30 with TRBJ1-5; TRBD1 might be the D (6 bases). The CDR3 runs to 17 residues. From germline, CDR1 is GTSNPN and CDR2 SVGIG (reference sequence). The V end was cut by 3 bases, the J end by 6 bases, with 24 bases between. CDR3 bases: TGTGCCTGGAGCCTGGAGGGGGGGCGAGGAGGAGGTCAGCCCCAGCATTTT. It encodes CAWSLEGGRGGGQPQHF.

This clonotype was seen ten or more times. The chain is built from TRBV27 and TRBJ1-1; D gene uncertain. The V gene's germline CDR1 is MNHEY and CDR2 SMNVEV (reference sequence). CDR3 size: 16 residues. With 4 bases removed from V and 0 bases from J, the gap between germline ends came to 15 bases. CDR3 residues: CASSSRLRLMNTEAFF. The CDR3 nucleotides are TGTGCCAGCAGTTCCAGGTTACGTTTGATGAACACTGAAGCTTTCTTT.

The sample holds many counts of this clonotype. The chain joins TRBV6-1 to TRBJ2-7, with D uncertain. CDR1 MNHNS and CDR2 SASEGT come from the germline V gene. Deletions cut 3 bases from V and 0 bases from J, with 12 bases between. The CDR3 sequence is 15 residues long. As DNA, the CDR3 is TGTGCCAGCAGTGAGGGGTCAGCAACCTCCTACGAGCAGTACTTC. Its translation: CASSEGSATSYEQYF.

Comment on this clonotype: A much larger clone is a single base away; this may be a read error. The chain combines TRBV30 with TRBJ1-5; TRBD1 agrees at 9 bases. The V gene end was trimmed by 2 bases and the J gene end by 4 bases; junction bases not matched to a gene: 3. CDR1 is GTSNPN, CDR2 SVGIG, per germline (reference sequence). This CDR3 has 14 residues. CDR3: CAWSLGQGNQPQHF. The CDR3 DNA sequence: TGTGCCTGGAGTCTAGGACAGGGGAATCAGCCCCAGCATTTT.

Many counts were recorded for this clonotype. The rearrangement links TRBV28 to TRBJ2-5; D possibly matches TRBD1 or TRBD2 (5 bases each). Trimming removed 6 bases at V and 13 bases at J, with 21 bases between. This CDR3 spans 13 amino acids. Germline V CDR1 and CDR2: MDHEN, SYDVKM. The DNA for the CDR3 is TGTGCCAGCAGGGCGATCCTGATGAGGGGTGCGTACTTC. Its translation is CASRAILMRGAYF.

The rearrangement links TRBV13 to TRBJ2-7; D might be TRBD2 (7 bases). Germline V gene data show CDR1 as PRHDT and CDR2 as FYEKMQ (reference sequence). This CDR3 has 13 residues. V lost 5 bases to trimming and J lost 9 bases, with 17 bases between them. The CDR3 bases are TGTGCCAGCAGCGGCCTCGGGGGGCGGGTGCAGTACTTC. Translated: CASSGLGGRVQYF. Combining the CDR3 with reference TRBV13 and TRBJ2-7 gives the whole variable domain AAGVIQSPRHLIKEKRETATLKCYPIPRHDTVYWYQQGPGQDPQFLISFYEKMQSDKGSIPDRFSAQQFSDYHSELNMSSLELGDSALYFCASSGLGGRVQYFGPGTRLTVT.

To note about this clonotype: At one end the junction does not follow the germline gene, possibly because of a read error. The chain couples TRBV6-1 to TRBJ1-3; D call uncertain. This CDR3 is 12 amino acids long. CDR1 is MNHNS and CDR2 is SASEGT in the germline V gene. CDR3 bases: TGTGCCAGCAGTGAAAGCTTGGTCCGGGGAAATTTT. Translating it yields CASSESLVRGNF.

This clonotype was seen at least ten times. The chain joins TRBV11-2 to TRBJ1-1, with a tentative D call TRBD1 (5 bases). This CDR3 region has 14 residues. The ends were cut back, 5 bases at V and 5 bases at J, with 15 bases in the middle. CDR1 and CDR2 from the germline V gene are SGHAT and FQNNGV. The CDR3 reads CASSRRRPGTEAFF. As DNA, the CDR3 is TGTGCCAGCAGCCGCAGAAGACCAGGGACTGAAGCTTTCTTT.

The V call is TRBV30, the J call TRBJ2-4; 7 bases map to TRBD1. Germline loops: CDR1 GTSNPN, CDR2 SVGIG (reference sequence). V lost 3 bases to trimming and J lost 8 bases; unmatched junction nucleotides: 1. There are 11 residues in the CDR3. The DNA of the CDR3 is TGTGCCTGGAGAACAGGGGACATTCAGTACTTC. Translation gives CAWRTGDIQYF.

The sample holds one count of this clonotype. This may arise from a read error, as a much more abundant clone is one base away. The rearrangement uses TRBV20-1 and TRBJ2-1; unclear D gene. CDR1 and CDR2 from the germline V gene are DFQATT and SNEGSKA (reference sequence). This CDR3 comprises 15 residues. CDR3 coding DNA: TGCAGTGCTAGCCCCCCAGCAGGCTCCTACAATGAGCTGTTCTTC. Residues: CSASPPAGSYNELFF.

On this clonotype: This may be a read error: a much more frequent sequence differs by one nucleotide. V gene TRBV7-2 combines with J gene TRBJ2-5; D possibly matches TRBD1 or TRBD2 (5 bases each). The CDR3 has 15 residues. Trimming took 1 base from V and 0 from J, leaving 9 bases between them. Germline loops: CDR1 SGHTA, CDR2 FQGNSA. CDR3 sequence: CASSLGGADQETQYF. The CDR3 DNA sequence: TGTGCCAGCAGCTTAGGAGGGGCCGACCAAGAGACCCAGTACTTC.

The J gene is TRBJ2-1, the V gene TRBV12-5; D uncertain. Germline assignment: CDR1 LGHNT and CDR2 FRNRAP. Deletions cut 3 bases from V and 12 bases from J, with 12 bases between. The CDR3 runs 12 residues. DNA for the CDR3: TGTGCTAGTGGTTTCTCCCCCGTCCTGCAGTTCTTC. Amino acid sequence: CASGFSPVLQFF.

This clonotype appeared many times. The chain links TRBV11-2 to TRBJ2-1; 8 bases fit TRBD1. The CDR3 has 14 residues. The V gene's germline CDR1 is SGHAT and CDR2 FQNNGV. Trimming removed 6 bases from V and 8 bases from J; junction bases left unmatched: 9. Here the CDR3 DNA reads TGTGCCAGCAGATCGGACAGGGCAGGGGATGAGCAGTTCTTC. Translated, it gives CASRSDRAGDEQFF.

This clonotype was detected many times. The chain uses TRBV28 and TRBJ2-7; TRBD2 might be the D (5 bases). Germline assignment: CDR1 MDHEN and CDR2 SYDVKM. The V end lost 7 bases, the J end lost 4 bases, and 14 bases lay between the germline ends. The CDR3 length is 13 residues. CDR3 nucleotides: TGTGCCAGCATGGGCCCCCGGGGATACGAGCAGTACTTC. This codes for CASMGPRGYEQYF.

Many counts were recorded for this clonotype. The rearrangement links TRBV20-1 to TRBJ2-7; D call uncertain. The CDR3 spans 14 residues. Germline CDR1 reads DFQATT; CDR2 reads SNEGSKA (reference sequence). V lost 7 bases to trimming and J lost 7 bases, with 23 bases between them. CDR3 nucleotide sequence: TGCAGTGTCCCGAGAAAGGACCGCGGTGGGGAGCAGTACTTC. Its translation: CSVPRKDRGGEQYF.

CDR3 coding DNA: TGTGCCAGCAGCTTGGCGTCGGCTACAGAGCAGTACTTC. This codes for CASSLASATEQYF. The V call is TRBV5-6, the J call TRBJ2-7; D call uncertain. V shed 0 bases and J shed 7 bases, with 11 bases lying between them. Germline lookup yields CDR1 SGHDT and CDR2 YYEEEE. The CDR3 is 13 residues long.

This clonotype was observed at least ten times. The chain recombines TRBV6-2 or TRBV6-3 with TRBJ2-3; D is undetermined. Between the trimmed V and J ends, which lost 2 bases and 4 bases, there was a span of 19 bases. Looked up from germline, CDR1 is MNHEY and CDR2 is SVGEGT. CDR3 length: 17 amino acids. CDR3 loop: CASSYPRVSVVADTQYF. Written as DNA, the CDR3 is TGTGCCAGCAGTTACCCAAGGGTCTCGGTTGTAGCAGATACGCAGTATTTT.

The rearrangement uses TRBV4-2 and TRBJ2-5; D gene unclear. Germline CDR1 reads LGHNA; CDR2 reads YNFKEQ. The CDR3 is 13 amino acids. V lost 8 bases and J lost 2, with 12 bases in between. The chain's CDR3 is CASGSELQETQYF. CDR3 in DNA: TGTGCCAGCGGGTCGGAACTACAAGAGACCCAGTACTTC.

This clonotype appeared many times. The chain joins TRBV7-2 to TRBJ1-3; D is possibly TRBD1 (5 bases). The V gene lost 5 bases and the J gene lost 2 bases, with 13 bases spanning the gap. CDR3 length: 15 residues. Germline V gene data show CDR1 as SGHTA and CDR2 as FQGNSA. DNA of the CDR3: TGTGCCAGCAGCAAATGGACACAGCCTGGAAACACCATATATTTT. Protein product: CASSKWTQPGNTIYF.

This clonotype was recorded many times. This chain connects TRBV29-1 to TRBJ2-1; 9 bases are a match to TRBD1. The CDR3 sequence is 14 residues long. V was pared by 4 bases and J by 6 bases, with 7 bases of the junction left unmatched. Germline lookup yields CDR1 SQVTM and CDR2 ANQGSEA. The CDR3 sequence is CSVAGTGYRNEQFF. The DNA for the CDR3 is TGCAGCGTTGCTGGGACAGGGTATCGCAATGAGCAGTTCTTC.

This clonotype has at least ten counts. The rearrangement links TRBV5-1 to TRBJ2-3, with 7 bases lining up with TRBD2. V dropped 0 bases and J dropped 4; count of bases not matched to a gene: 2. Germline loops: CDR1 SGHRS, CDR2 YFSETQ. This CDR3 region has 14 residues. The CDR3 DNA follows: TGCGCCAGCAGCTTGGGGACTAGTCCAGATACGCAGTATTTT. Amino acids: CASSLGTSPDTQYF.

This clonotype has at least ten counts. This chain uses TRBV24-1 with TRBJ2-2; D possibly corresponds to TRBD2 (5 bases). This CDR3 is built from 12 residues. Trimming stripped 6 bases from V and 6 bases from J, with 7 bases between. Germline CDR1 is KGHDR and CDR2 is SFDVKD. CDR3 loop: CATSPGSGELFF. CDR3 in DNA: TGTGCCACCAGTCCGGGGTCCGGGGAGCTGTTTTTT.

This clonotype was seen repeatedly, ten times or more. The chain links TRBV2 to TRBJ2-3; TRBD2 matches at 11 bases. The CDR3 length is 16 residues. Germline V gene data show CDR1 as SNHLY and CDR2 as FYNNEI. The V and J ends lost 6 bases and 0 bases, in that order; junction bases with no gene match: 5. Here the CDR3 reads CASSGTSGFSTDTQYF. The CDR3 DNA reads TGTGCCAGCAGCGGGACTAGCGGTTTTAGCACAGATACGCAGTATTTT. Complete variable domain (other parts from reference TRBV2 and TRBJ2-3): EPEVTQTPSHQVTQMGQEVILRCVPISNHLYFYWYRQILGQKVEFLVSFYNNEISEKSEIFDDQFSVERPDGSNFTLKIRSTKLEDSAMYFCASSGTSGFSTDTQYFGPGTRLTVL.

The chain carries TRBV12-3 or TRBV12-4 and TRBJ1-1; TRBD1 might be the D (6 bases). CDR3 length equals 12 residues. Trimming pared 6 bases from V and 8 bases from J, leaving 13 bases between. CDR3: CASSPMDSEAFF. CDR3 sequence (DNA): TGTGCCAGCAGCCCAATGGACAGCGAAGCTTTCTTT.

This clonotype was seen at least ten times. The V gene is TRBV11-2, the J gene TRBJ1-5; D is ambiguous. Germline CDR1 SGHAT, CDR2 FQNNGV. CDR3 length: 16 residues. The V end was cut by 0 bases, the J end by 0 bases, with 9 bases between. The CDR3 DNA sequence: TGTGCCAGCAGCTTAGATGGCGTTTATAGCAATCAGCCCCAGCATTTT. Translation: CASSLDGVYSNQPQHF.